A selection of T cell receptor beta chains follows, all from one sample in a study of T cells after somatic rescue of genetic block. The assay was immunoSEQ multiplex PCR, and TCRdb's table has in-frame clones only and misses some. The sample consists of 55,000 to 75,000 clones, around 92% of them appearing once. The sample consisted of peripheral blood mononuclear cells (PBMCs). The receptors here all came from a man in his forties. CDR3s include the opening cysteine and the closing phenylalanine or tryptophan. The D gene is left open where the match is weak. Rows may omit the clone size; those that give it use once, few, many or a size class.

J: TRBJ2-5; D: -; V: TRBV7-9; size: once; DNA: TGTGCCAGCAGCTTATCCGGGGGGCTTAGCGAAGAGACCCAGTACTTC; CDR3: CASSLSGGLSEETQYF
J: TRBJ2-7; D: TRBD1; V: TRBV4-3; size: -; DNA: TGCGCCAGCAGCCCAGTGTCTACAGGGGTGGCCTACGAGCAGTACTTC; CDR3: CASSPVSTGVAYEQYF
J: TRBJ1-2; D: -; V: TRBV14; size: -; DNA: TGTGCCAGCAGCCAAGATCAAGCAGGGGTCGGCTACACCTTC; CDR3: CASSQDQAGVGYTF
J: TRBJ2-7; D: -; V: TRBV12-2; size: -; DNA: TGTGCAAGTCGCTTAGCCGCCCGGGCAGGTAGCTCCTACGAGCAGTACTTC; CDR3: CASRLAARAGSSYEQYF
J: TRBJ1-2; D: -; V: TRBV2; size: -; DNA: TGTGCCAGCAGTGATGGTCAGGGTATCGGCTACACCTTC; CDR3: CASSDGQGIGYTF
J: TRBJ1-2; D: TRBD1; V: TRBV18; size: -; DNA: TGTGCCAGCTCACCGACAGGGGGTAATGGCTACACCTTC; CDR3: CASSPTGGNGYTF
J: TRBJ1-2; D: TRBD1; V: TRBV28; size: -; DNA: TGTGCCAGCAGACCGACAGGGGGCTATGGCTACACCTTC; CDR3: CASRPTGGYGYTF
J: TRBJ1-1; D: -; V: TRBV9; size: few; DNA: TGTGCCAGCAGCGTAGTACCGGAGAACACTGAAGCTTTCTTT; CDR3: CASSVVPENTEAFF
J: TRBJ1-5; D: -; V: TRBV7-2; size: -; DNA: TGTGCCAGCAGCTTAGTAGGCAGGGAGGGGAATCAGCCCCAGCATTTT; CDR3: CASSLVGREGNQPQHF
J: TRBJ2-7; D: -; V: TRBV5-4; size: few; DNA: TGTGCCAGCAGCTTGAACGGGAAAGGAGGAGACGGTTACGAGCAGTACTTC; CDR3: CASSLNGKGGDGYEQYF
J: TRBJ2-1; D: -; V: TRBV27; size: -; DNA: TGTGCCAGCAGTACAGGGGAGGGAGCCCTAATCGATGAGCAGTTCTTC; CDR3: CASSTGEGALIDEQFF
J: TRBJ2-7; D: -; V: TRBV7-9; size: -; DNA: TGTGCCAGCAGCTTTGGCGGAGGAAACGAGCAGTACTTC; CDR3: CASSFGGGNEQYF
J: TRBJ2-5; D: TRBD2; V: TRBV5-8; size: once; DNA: TGTGCCAGCAGCTTGGGGCTAGCGGGAGACGAGACCCAGTACTTC; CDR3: CASSLGLAGDETQYF
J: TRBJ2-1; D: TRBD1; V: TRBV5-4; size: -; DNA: TGTGCCAGCAGCCCGGGACAGGGCAATGAGCAGTTCTTC; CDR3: CASSPGQGNEQFF
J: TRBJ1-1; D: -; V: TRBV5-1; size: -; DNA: TGCGCCAGCAGCTGGGACCGTTTAAGGGGAGAGGACACTGAAGCTTTCTTT; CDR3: CASSWDRLRGEDTEAFF
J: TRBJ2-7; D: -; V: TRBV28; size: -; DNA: TGTGCCAGCAGTTTTATGGGGCTTTACGAGCAGTACTTC; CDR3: CASSFMGLYEQYF
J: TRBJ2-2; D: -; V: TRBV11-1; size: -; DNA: TGTGCCAGCAGCTTAGTCTACACCGGGGAGCTGTTTTTT; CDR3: CASSLVYTGELFF
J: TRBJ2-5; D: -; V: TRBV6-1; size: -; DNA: TGTGCCAGCAGTGATGTCATCCAAGAGACCCAGTACTTC; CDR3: CASSDVIQETQYF
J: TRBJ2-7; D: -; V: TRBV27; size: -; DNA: TGTGCCAGCAGTTTATCTCCCCGGAGTTCCTACGGTGAGCAGTACTTC; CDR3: CASSLSPRSSYGEQYF
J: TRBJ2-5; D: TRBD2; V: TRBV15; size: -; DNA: TGTGCCACCAGCAGAGGAGTAGCGGGGTACCAAGAGACCCAGTACTTC; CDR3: CATSRGVAGYQETQYF
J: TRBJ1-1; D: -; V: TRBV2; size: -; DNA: TGTGCCAGCAGCGTGGCGGGGGGCGCCAGTCCTGAAGCTTTCTTT; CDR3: CASSVAGGASPEAFF
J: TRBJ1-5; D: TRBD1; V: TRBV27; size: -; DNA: TGTGCCAGCAGTTTAAGGGGGACAGCACACAATCAGCCCCAGCATTTT; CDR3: CASSLRGTAHNQPQHF
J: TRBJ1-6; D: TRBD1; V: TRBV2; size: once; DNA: TGTGCCAGCACTGAGCGCGACAGGGCGGGGAATTCACCCCTCCACTTT; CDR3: CASTERDRAGNSPLHF
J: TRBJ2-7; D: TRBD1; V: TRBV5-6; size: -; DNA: TGTGCCAGCAGCTTGTTTGGGACAGGGGTCTACGAGCAGTACTTC; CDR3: CASSLFGTGVYEQYF
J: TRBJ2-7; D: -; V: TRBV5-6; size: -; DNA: TGTGCCAGCAGCTTGGGTCCTATCAGTGAGTTC; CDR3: CASSLGPISEF
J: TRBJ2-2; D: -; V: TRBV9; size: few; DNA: TGTGCCAGCAGCGTCGGGGGTTCGAACACCGGGGAGCTGTTTTTT; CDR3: CASSVGGSNTGELFF
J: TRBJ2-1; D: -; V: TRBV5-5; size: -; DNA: TGTGCCAGCAGCTCCGGGATTTACAATGAGCAGTTCTTC; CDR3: CASSSGIYNEQFF
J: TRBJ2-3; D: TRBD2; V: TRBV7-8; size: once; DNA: TGTGCCAGCAGCTTAGGCGGGGGGATCACAGATACGCAGTATTTT; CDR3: CASSLGGGITDTQYF
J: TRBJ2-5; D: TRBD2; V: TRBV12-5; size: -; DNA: TGTGCTAGTGGTTTGCCGTTGGGACTAGCGGAAGAGACCCAGTACTTC; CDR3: CASGLPLGLAEETQYF
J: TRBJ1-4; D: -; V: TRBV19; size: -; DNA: TGTGCCAGTACCCCTTGGGCGGAAACTAATGAAAAACTGTTTTTT; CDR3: CASTPWAETNEKLFF
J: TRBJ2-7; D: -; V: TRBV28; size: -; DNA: TGTGCCAGCAGTTTACAGGGGCAGGGTTACGAGCAGTACTTC; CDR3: CASSLQGQGYEQYF
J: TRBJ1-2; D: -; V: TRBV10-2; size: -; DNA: TGCGCCAGTGGGACTGCTGATGGCTACACCTTC; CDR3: CASGTADGYTF
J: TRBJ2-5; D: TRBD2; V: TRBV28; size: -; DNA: TGTGCCAGCAGTTTGGACCGGGGAGGGCAAGAGACCCAGTACTTC; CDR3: CASSLDRGGQETQYF
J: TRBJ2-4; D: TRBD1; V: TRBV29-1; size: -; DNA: TGCAGCGTTGAAAGGGGGACAGGGAGCCAAAACATTCAGTACTTC; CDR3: CSVERGTGSQNIQYF
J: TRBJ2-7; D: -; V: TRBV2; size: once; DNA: TGTGCCAGCAATTATCTGTGGGGCTCCTACGAGCAGTACTTC; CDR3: CASNYLWGSYEQYF
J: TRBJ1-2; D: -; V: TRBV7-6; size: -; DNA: TGTGCCAGCAGCTTAGGGGGTCAGGAGAACTATGGCTACACCTTC; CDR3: CASSLGGQENYGYTF